These 5 T cell receptor beta chains were all obtained from the same sample, sequenced in a study of regulatory T cells in long-lasting Graves disease. Assembly of TCR beta libraries relied on iRepertoire HTBI primers together with Arm-PCR of CDR3 regions. TCRdb analysed the multiplex PCR reads with MiXCR anew, one entry per CDR3 protein. In the table there are 440,000 or so distinct CDR3 sequences, 14% to 15% of which are singletons. As for time point: newly diagnosed GD, antithyroid drugs for less than 3 months. PBMCs provided the RNA from which the TCR library was made. The data also belong to a second study, concerning T cells in Graves' hyperthyroidism and ophthalmopathy.

Sequences were derived from peripheral blood mononuclear cells (PBMCs), sampled at new diagnosis, from a patient treated with antithyroid drugs. Receptor source: a woman aged 25 to 39 with Graves disease.

Many counts were recorded for this clonotype. V and J are TRBV6-2 or TRBV6-3 and TRBJ2-5; TRBD2 is a possible D gene (5 bases). The CDR3 spans 12 residues. Trimming took off 6 bases at V and 5 bases at J, with 10 bases between the two ends. Germline V gene sequence: CDR1 MNHEY, CDR2 SVGEGT. The CDR3 is CASSSSLETQYF. CDR3 DNA: TGTGCCAGCAGCTCTAGCTTGGAGACCCAGTACTTC.

The table lists this clonotype with many counts. The chain combines TRBV7-2 with TRBJ2-5; no firm D call. The germline CDR1 and CDR2 sequences are SGHTA and FQGNSA. Trimming stripped 3 bases from V and 0 bases from J, with 5 bases between. This CDR3 contains 13 residues. CDR3 loop: CASSFYNQETQYF. The CDR3, as DNA: TGTGCCAGCAGCTTTTACAACCAAGAGACCCAGTACTTC.

Details on this clonotype: This likely came from a read error, as a far larger clone is one base away. The chain combines TRBV18 with TRBJ2-7; D is ambiguous. V was clipped by 6 bases and J by 7 bases, with 13 bases between them. Germline loops: CDR1 KGHSH, CDR2 LQKENI. CDR3 size: 12 residues. The CDR3: CASSLLVNEQYF. CDR3 in DNA: TGTGCCAGCTCCCTCCTCGTCAATGAGCAGTACTTC.

This clonotype was counted a few times. The chain has TRBV11-3 and TRBJ2-4; TRBD2 is a possible D gene (6 bases). V shed 3 bases and J shed 1 base, with 7 bases lying between them. Germline V gene data show CDR1 as SGHNT and CDR2 as YENEEA. CDR3 length: 14 residues. CDR3: CASSFLAAKNIQYF. In DNA, the CDR3 is TGTGCCAGCAGCTTCCTAGCGGCCAAAAACATTCAGTACTTC.

This clonotype appeared once. A read error likely explains this, since a far larger clone differs by one base. The rearrangement joins TRBV11-3 to TRBJ2-3; 9 nucleotides agree with TRBD2. This CDR3 is 15 amino acids long. The V and J ends lost 4 bases and 1 base, in that order; junction bases with no gene match: 3. The germline CDR1 and CDR2 sequences are SGHNT and YENEEA. The CDR3 sequence: CASSSSSGGTDTQYF. Here the CDR3 DNA reads TGTGCCAGCAGCTCCTCTAGCGGGGGCACAGATACGCAGTATTTT.